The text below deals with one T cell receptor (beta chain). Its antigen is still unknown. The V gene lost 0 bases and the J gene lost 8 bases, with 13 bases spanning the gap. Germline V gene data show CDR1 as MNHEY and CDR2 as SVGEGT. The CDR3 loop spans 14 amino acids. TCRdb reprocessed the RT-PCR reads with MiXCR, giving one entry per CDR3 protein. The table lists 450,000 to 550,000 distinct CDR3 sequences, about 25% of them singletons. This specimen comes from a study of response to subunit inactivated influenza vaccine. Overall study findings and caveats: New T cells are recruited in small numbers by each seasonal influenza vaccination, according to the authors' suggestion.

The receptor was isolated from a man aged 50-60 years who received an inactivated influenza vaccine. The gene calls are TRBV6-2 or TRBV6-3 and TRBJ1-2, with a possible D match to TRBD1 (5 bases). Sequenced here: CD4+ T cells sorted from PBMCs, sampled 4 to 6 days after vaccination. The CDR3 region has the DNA TGTGCCAGCAGTTACTCGACCGGGGCCGGGGGCTACACCTTC. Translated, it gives CASSYSTGAGGYTF.